A single sample is the source of the 18 T cell receptor beta chains below, sequenced in a study of memory CD4+ T cells and cytomegalovirus serostatus. Some clones are missing from TCRdb's copy, which holds only in-frame ones; the method was immunoSEQ multiplex PCR. The sample contains about 64,000 clones, about 74% of which appear only once. The sort gate was single viable CD3+CD4+CD8-CD45RO+ cells for memory CD4+ T cells. The sequenced sample was memory CD4+ T cells from blood. The source is an adult in good health and CMV-seronegative.

This chain uses TRBV4-2 with TRBJ2-5; 11 bases line up with TRBD2. This CDR3 spans 17 amino acids. Per the germline V gene, CDR1 is LGHNA and CDR2 is YNFKEQ. With 2 bases clipped from V and 1 base from J, the junction kept 6 bases outside the gene matches. The CDR3 DNA reads as TGTGCCAGCAGCCAATTTATTAGCGGGGGGGTCCAAGAGACCCAGTACTTC. As protein: CASSQFISGGVQETQYF.

The chain recombines TRBV9 with TRBJ2-3; D may be TRBD2 (5 bases). This CDR3 spans 18 amino acids. Per the germline V gene, CDR1 is SGDLS and CDR2 is YYNGEE. The V end lost 0 bases, the J end lost 4 bases, and 21 bases lay between the germline ends. CDR3 protein: CASSVGESGRWMADTQYF. CDR3 in DNA: TGTGCCAGCAGCGTAGGGGAGAGTGGGCGGTGGATGGCAGATACGCAGTATTTT.

The chain is built from TRBV7-3 and TRBJ1-2; 7 bases map to TRBD1. The CDR3 runs to 13 residues. Germline lookup yields CDR1 SGHTA and CDR2 FQGTGA. Trimming cost V 5 bases and J 8 bases; bases outside gene matches: 8. Here the CDR3 DNA reads TGTGCCAGCAGCAAAGACAGGGTGGGGGGCTACACCTTC. The encoded protein is CASSKDRVGGYTF.

This clone was found once. The rearrangement uses TRBV27 and TRBJ2-3; D ambiguous. Trimming stripped 7 bases from V and 6 bases from J, with 17 bases between. The CDR3 length is 14 residues. From germline, CDR1 is MNHEY and CDR2 SMNVEV (reference sequence). The CDR3 DNA is TGTGCCAGCATCCCCGCAGAAATGAGGGATACGCAGTATTTT. Translating gives CASIPAEMRDTQYF.

The chain is built from TRBV28 and TRBJ2-3; 10 bases agree with TRBD2. The J segment lost 6 bases and the V segment lost 3 bases, leaving 6 bases of the junction unmatched. CDR3 length: 15 residues. Germline V gene data show CDR1 as MDHEN and CDR2 as SYDVKM. CDR3 in DNA: TGTGCCAGCAGTTTTGGCCTAGCGGGAGTGGATACGCAGTATTTT. Translation: CASSFGLAGVDTQYF.

The chain couples TRBV7-3 to TRBJ1-5; D call uncertain. CDR3 length equals 13 residues. Germline assignment: CDR1 SGHTA and CDR2 FQGTGA. Trimming shortened V by 1 base and J by 5 bases, and 6 bases separated the two germline ends. CDR3 DNA: TGTGCCAGCAGCTTAAGTCGGGATCAGCCCCAGCATTTT. Its protein product is CASSLSRDQPQHF.

The rearrangement links TRBV30 to TRBJ2-6; weak D call: TRBD2 (7 bases). This CDR3 has 15 amino acids. Per germline, CDR1 GTSNPN and CDR2 SVGIG (reference sequence). V was shortened by 4 bases and J by 0 bases, with 10 bases between the two germline ends. The CDR3 here is CAWKGGNSGANVLTF. In nucleotides, the CDR3 is TGTGCCTGGAAGGGGGGGAACTCTGGGGCCAACGTCCTGACTTTC.

This clone has just a few counts. This chain connects TRBV7-2 to TRBJ1-5; weak D call: TRBD1 (6 bases). The germline V and J ends were trimmed by 3 bases and 5 bases, with 8 bases remaining between them. The CDR3 has 13 amino acids. Germline-derived CDR1 and CDR2 are SGHTA and FQGNSA. CDR3 residues: CASSFRGDQPQHF. The CDR3 DNA follows: TGTGCCAGCAGCTTCAGGGGAGATCAGCCCCAGCATTTT.

This chain connects TRBV7-9 to TRBJ1-5, with D tentatively TRBD1 (5 bases). V lost 5 bases, J lost 1 base, and 12 bases lay in between. CDR1 is SEHNR, CDR2 FQNEAQ, per germline (reference sequence). This CDR3 comprises 15 residues. CDR3 nucleotides: TGTGCCAGCAGCCGAGGGGATTCGAGCAATCAGCCCCAGCATTTT. Amino acid sequence: CASSRGDSSNQPQHF.

The gene calls are TRBV7-2 and TRBJ2-5; D is ambiguous. Germline V gene sequence: CDR1 SGHTA, CDR2 FQGNSA. V was pared by 5 bases and J by 5 bases, with 15 bases between. CDR3 length: 14 amino acids. CDR3 sequence: CASSAGHSLETQYF. In DNA, the CDR3 is TGTGCCAGCAGCGCAGGCCACAGTTTGGAGACCCAGTACTTC.

The sample holds one count of this clone. The chain couples TRBV5-6 to TRBJ2-3; D is unclear. The CDR3 runs to 14 residues. Germline CDR1 reads SGHDT; CDR2 reads YYEEEE. Trimming shortened V by 0 bases and J by 5 bases, and 10 bases separated the two germline ends. This chain's CDR3 is CASSLVEVRDTQYF. CDR3 nucleotides: TGTGCCAGCAGCTTGGTAGAGGTGAGAGATACGCAGTATTTT.

This chain links TRBV2 with TRBJ2-2; maybe TRBD1 (6 bases). The CDR3 length is 15 residues. Germline CDR1 reads SNHLY; CDR2 reads FYNNEI. Trimming removed 6 bases from V and 0 bases from J, with 11 bases in between. The CDR3 bases are TGTGCCAGCAGGCTTCAGGGGCCGAACACCGGGGAGCTGTTTTTT. Translated: CASRLQGPNTGELFF. Variable domain in full (rest from reference TRBV2 and TRBJ2-2): EPEVTQTPSHQVTQMGQEVILRCVPISNHLYFYWYRQILGQKVEFLVSFYNNEISEKSEIFDDQFSVERPDGSNFTLKIRSTKLEDSAMYFCASRLQGPNTGELFFGEGSRLTVL.

This clone was seen a handful of times. The J gene is TRBJ1-2, the V gene TRBV27; D may be TRBD1 (5 bases). The CDR3 has 13 residues. V was trimmed by 4 bases and J by 5 bases, leaving 11 bases between them. Germline loops: CDR1 MNHEY, CDR2 SMNVEV (reference sequence). CDR3 nucleotides: TGTGCCAGCAGTTCAGCCAGGGTATATGGCTACACCTTC. This sequence encodes CASSSARVYGYTF.

The chain has TRBV11-3 and TRBJ2-7; D not certain. CDR1 is SGHNT and CDR2 is YENEEA in the germline V gene. The CDR3 covers 13 residues. V was cut by 2 bases and J by 3 bases, with 8 bases left in between. The CDR3 DNA follows: TGTGCCAGCAGCTTAAGACATAGCTACGAGCAGTACTTC. Amino acid sequence: CASSLRHSYEQYF.

The chain couples TRBV6-6 to TRBJ1-1; 9 nucleotides align to TRBD1. The CDR3 is 15 residues long. The germline V gene encodes CDR1 MNHNY and CDR2 SVGAGI (reference sequence). V was pared by 7 bases and J by 1 base, with 7 bases of the junction left unmatched. CDR3 DNA sequence: TGTGCCAGCACTACAGGGGGCAGAGGGAACACTGAAGCTTTCTTT. Its protein is CASTTGGRGNTEAFF.

The gene calls are TRBV5-1 and TRBJ2-7; tentatively, D is TRBD1 (7 bases). Trimming left V 5 bases short and J 6 bases short, with 18 bases between. This CDR3 is 14 amino acids long. Germline-derived CDR1 and CDR2 are SGHRS and YFSETQ. CDR3 sequence (DNA): TGCGCCAGCAGGGAGGGGACAGATGGTCCCGAGCAGTACTTC. Its translation: CASREGTDGPEQYF.

This clone was picked up a small number of times. This chain links TRBV7-2 with TRBJ2-7, with 16 bases aligning to TRBD2. Germline trimming cut 5 bases from V and 4 bases from J; bases unmatched to any gene: 8. CDR1 and CDR2 from the germline V gene are SGHTA and FQGNSA. This CDR3 region has 17 residues. As DNA, the CDR3 is TGTGCCAGCAGCCTGGGGACTAGCGGGAGGGTTTATTACGAGCAGTACTTC. Translated, it gives CASSLGTSGRVYYEQYF.

This sequence joins TRBV4-1 and TRBJ2-2; the match to TRBD2 covers 9 bases. The trim removed 4 bases at V and 9 bases at J, leaving 9 bases unmatched. There are 15 residues in the CDR3. Germline values: CDR1 MGHRA, CDR2 YSYEKL. The DNA of the CDR3 is TGCGCCAGCAGCCTTGGTGGTAGCGGGAGCCGGGAGCTGTTTTTT. It codes for CASSLGGSGSRELFF.